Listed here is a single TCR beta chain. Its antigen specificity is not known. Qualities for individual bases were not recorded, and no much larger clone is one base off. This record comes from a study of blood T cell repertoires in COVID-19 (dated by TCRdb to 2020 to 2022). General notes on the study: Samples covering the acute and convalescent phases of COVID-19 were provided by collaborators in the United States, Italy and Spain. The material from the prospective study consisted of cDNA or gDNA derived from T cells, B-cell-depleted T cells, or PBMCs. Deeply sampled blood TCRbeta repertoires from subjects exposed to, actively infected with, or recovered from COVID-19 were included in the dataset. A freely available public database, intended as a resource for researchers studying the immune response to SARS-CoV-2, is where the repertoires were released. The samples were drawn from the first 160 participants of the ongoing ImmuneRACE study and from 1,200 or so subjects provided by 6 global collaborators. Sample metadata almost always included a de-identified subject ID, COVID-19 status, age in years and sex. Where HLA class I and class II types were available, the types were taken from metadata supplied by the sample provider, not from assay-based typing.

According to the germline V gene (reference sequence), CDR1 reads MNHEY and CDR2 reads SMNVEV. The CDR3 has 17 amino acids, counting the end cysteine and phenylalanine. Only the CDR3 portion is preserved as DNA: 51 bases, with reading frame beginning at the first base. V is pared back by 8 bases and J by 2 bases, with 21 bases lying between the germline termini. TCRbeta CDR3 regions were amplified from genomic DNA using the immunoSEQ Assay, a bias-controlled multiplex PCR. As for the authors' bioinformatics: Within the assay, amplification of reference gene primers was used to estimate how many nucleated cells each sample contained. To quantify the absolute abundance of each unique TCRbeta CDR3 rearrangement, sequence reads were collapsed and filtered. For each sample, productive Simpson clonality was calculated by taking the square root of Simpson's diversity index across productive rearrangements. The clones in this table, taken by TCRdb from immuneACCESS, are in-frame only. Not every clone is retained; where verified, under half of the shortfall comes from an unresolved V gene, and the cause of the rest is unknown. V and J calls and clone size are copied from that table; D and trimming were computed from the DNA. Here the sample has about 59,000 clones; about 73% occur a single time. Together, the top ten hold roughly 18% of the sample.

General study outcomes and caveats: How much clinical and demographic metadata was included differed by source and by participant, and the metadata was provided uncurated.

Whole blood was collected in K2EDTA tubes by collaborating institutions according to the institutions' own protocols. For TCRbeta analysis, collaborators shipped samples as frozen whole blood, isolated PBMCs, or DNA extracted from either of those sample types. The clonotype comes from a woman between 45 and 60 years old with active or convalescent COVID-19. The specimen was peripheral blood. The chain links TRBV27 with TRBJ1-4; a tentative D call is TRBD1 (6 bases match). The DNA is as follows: TGTGCCAGCGTCAGGGGTATAGATCTTGCCACTAATGAAAAACTGTTTTTT. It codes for CASVRGIDLATNEKLFF. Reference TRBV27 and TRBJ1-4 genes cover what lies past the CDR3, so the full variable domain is EAQVTQNPRYLITVTGKKLTVTCSQNMNHEYMSWYRQDPGLGLRQIYYSMNVEVTDKGDVPEGYKVSRKEKRNFPLILESPSPNQTSLYFCASVRGIDLATNEKLFFGSGTQLSVL.